These 20 T cell receptor beta chains were sequenced from one sample in a study of vaccination and CD4 T cells after COVID-19. Their cognate antigens are unknown. The study sequenced cultured CD4+ T cell DNA using the Oncomine TCR Beta short-read assay. It was from cultured CD4+ T cells that genomic DNA was extracted. TCRdb itself ran the PCR reads through MiXCR, one entry per CDR3 protein. The sample lists roughly 7,600 distinct CDR3 sequences; more than 30% were seen once. Treatment described: 10-day PBMC culture with coronavirus spike peptide pools or control peptides (ViraFEST assay). Those CD4+ T cells from the unexposed donor predate the COVID-19 pandemic (2011-2018). The sequencing input was CD4+ T cells from blood, cultured in vitro. Source of these receptors: a human donor in good health.

This rearrangement joins TRBV29-1 to TRBJ1-2; D not certain. Per germline, CDR1 SQVTM and CDR2 ANQGSEA. CDR3 size: 13 residues. V was shortened by 7 bases and J by 4 bases, with 16 bases between the two germline ends. CDR3 sequence: CSGLSDGLYGYTF. The CDR3 bases are TGCAGCGGCCTCTCAGACGGCCTCTATGGCTACACCTTC.

In its sample, this clonotype was seen a few times. This chain links TRBV28 with TRBJ1-5; tentatively, D is TRBD1 (6 bases). Trimming removed 2 bases from V and 10 bases from J, with 15 bases in between. The CDR3 is made up of 14 amino acids. From germline, CDR1 is MDHEN and CDR2 SYDVKM. The CDR3 is CASSLNNLGGPQHF. The CDR3 DNA reads TGTGCCAGCAGTTTAAACAATCTGGGGGGCCCCCAGCATTTT.

This clonotype was observed a few times. The gene calls are TRBV2 and TRBJ2-7, with 8 bases identical to TRBD1. Trimming removed 3 bases from V and 1 base from J; junction bases left unmatched: 14. Per the germline V gene, CDR1 is SNHLY and CDR2 is FYNNEI. The CDR3 runs to 18 residues. DNA for the CDR3: TGTGCCAGCAGTGAGCTCTTTAGGAGGACAGGGTTTTCCTACGAGCAGTACTTC. This translates into CASSELFRRTGFSYEQYF. The whole variable domain, remainder taken from reference TRBV2 and TRBJ2-7, is EPEVTQTPSHQVTQMGQEVILRCVPISNHLYFYWYRQILGQKVEFLVSFYNNEISEKSEIFDDQFSVERPDGSNFTLKIRSTKLEDSAMYFCASSELFRRTGFSYEQYFGPGTRLTVT.

The chain is built from TRBV16 and TRBJ1-5; tentative D call: TRBD1 (5 bases). Looked up from germline, CDR1 is KGHSY and CDR2 is FQNENV. The CDR3 is 15 amino acids. Deletions cut 4 bases from V and 5 bases from J, with 15 bases between. This CDR3 is CASSPEGEGDQPQHF. In nucleotides, the CDR3 is TGTGCCAGCAGCCCGGAGGGAGAAGGGGATCAGCCCCAGCATTTT.

In this sample, this clonotype turned up a few times. The CDR3 nucleotides are TGTGCCAGCCAAGCCCGGGACTATGGCTACACCTTC. Translation: CASQARDYGYTF. The J gene is TRBJ1-2, the V gene TRBV6-1; D is unclear. V gave up 8 bases and J gave up 3 bases, with 10 bases separating them. This CDR3 contains 12 residues. Looked up from germline, CDR1 is MNHNS and CDR2 is SASEGT.

About this clonotype itself: The CDR3 end shows no conserved phenylalanine or tryptophan, and so a read error is likely. This chain joins TRBV6-1 and TRBJ2-7, with TRBD1 matching 7 bases. CDR1 and CDR2 from the germline V gene are MNHNS and SASEGT. The CDR3 is 15 residues long. J lost 1 base, V lost 6 bases, and 9 bases had no gene match. For the CDR3, the DNA is TGTGCCAGCAGCGTAACAGGGGTTTCATCCTACGAGCAGTACTCC. Translation: CASSVTGVSSYEQYS.

This clonotype was seen a handful of times. The V and J genes are TRBV6-2 or TRBV6-3 and TRBJ2-1; D is undetermined. The CDR3 is 15 residues long. Between the trimmed V and J ends, which lost 7 bases and 2 bases, there was a span of 15 bases. The germline gives CDR1 MNHEY, CDR2 SVGEGT. The CDR3 sequence is CASNLSWRTYNEQFF. CDR3 nucleotide sequence: TGTGCCAGCAACCTTAGCTGGAGAACCTACAATGAGCAGTTCTTC.

By share, this clonotype counts as medium-sized. The chain links TRBV6-4 to TRBJ2-2, with D perhaps matching TRBD1 (6 bases). Germline V CDR1 and CDR2: MRHNA, SNTAGT. The CDR3 sequence is 13 residues long. With 5 bases removed from V and 3 bases from J, the gap between germline ends came to 7 bases. The CDR3 loop reads CASSNRDTGELFF. The CDR3 bases are TGTGCCAGCAGTAACAGGGACACCGGGGAGCTGTTTTTT.

This clonotype has only a few counts. The V call is TRBV6-2 or TRBV6-3, the J call TRBJ1-1; 9 bases map to TRBD1. There are 14 residues in the CDR3. J lost 5 bases, V lost 5 bases, and 6 bases had no gene match. Germline CDR1 reads MNHEY; CDR2 reads SVGEGT. The CDR3 region has the DNA TGTGCCAGCAGTCACCTCGGACAGGGGACTGAAGCTTTCTTT. Translation gives CASSHLGQGTEAFF.

CDR3 in amino acids: CASSSGTPNNEQFF. The CDR3 nucleotides read TGTGCCAGCAGCTCCGGGACGCCCAACAATGAGCAGTTCTTC. The V gene is TRBV7-6, the J gene TRBJ2-1; either TRBD1 or TRBD2 may fit D (5 bases each). The CDR3 loop spans 14 amino acids. The V and J ends lost 4 bases and 5 bases respectively, with 12 bases between them. Germline V gene lookup returns CDR1 SGHVS and CDR2 FNYEAQ.

Only one count was recorded for this clonotype. CDR3 nucleotides: TGTGCCAGCAGTTTACGCCCCCTCAATGAGCAGTTCTTC. This encodes CASSLRPLNEQFF. The rearrangement joins TRBV27 to TRBJ2-1, with D unresolved. The CDR3 is 13 residues long. CDR1 and CDR2 from the germline V gene are MNHEY and SMNVEV (reference sequence). V was clipped by 2 bases and J by 6 bases, with 8 bases between them.

CDR3 loop: CASSGGRGLLQGTQYF. The CDR3, as DNA: TGTGCCAGCAGTGGGGGTAGGGGACTCCTGCAGGGTACCCAGTACTTC. The V and J genes are TRBV28 and TRBJ2-5; D possibly corresponds to TRBD2 (6 bases). Trimming removed 5 bases from V and 8 bases from J, with 24 bases in between. The CDR3 is 16 residues long. CDR1 and CDR2 (germline): MDHEN, SYDVKM.

V and J are TRBV6-1 and TRBJ1-3; D might be TRBD1 (5 bases). V was clipped by 6 bases and J by 8 bases, with 11 bases between them. The CDR3 covers 12 residues. Germline V gene lookup returns CDR1 MNHNS and CDR2 SASEGT. As DNA, the CDR3 is TGTGCCAGCAGCAGACTGGGGGACACCATATATTTT. Translation: CASSRLGDTIYF.

The chain has TRBV19 and TRBJ1-1, with D unclear. This CDR3 contains 15 residues. Germline V gene data show CDR1 as LNHDA and CDR2 as SQIVND (reference sequence). Trimming removed 3 bases at V and 1 base at J, with 12 bases between. In DNA, the CDR3 is TGTGCCAGTAGTATCGGGCTTCCCGGGAACACTGAAGCTTTCTTT. Amino acids: CASSIGLPGNTEAFF.

The V and J genes are TRBV27 and TRBJ1-4, with 8 bases aligning to TRBD1. J lost 8 bases, V lost 5 bases, and 10 bases had no gene match. Per the germline V gene, CDR1 is MNHEY and CDR2 is SMNVEV (reference sequence). This CDR3 is built from 15 residues. DNA of the CDR3: TGTGCCAGCAGTCCGACTCCAGGGGGCAGGGAAAAACTGTTTTTT. This codes for CASSPTPGGREKLFF.

The V and J genes are TRBV7-3 and TRBJ2-1; D is perhaps TRBD2 (5 bases). Between the trimmed V and J ends, which lost 5 bases and 3 bases, there was a span of 14 bases. Germline V gene sequence: CDR1 SGHTA, CDR2 FQGTGA. CDR3 length: 15 amino acids. The CDR3: CASSPLGGLYNEQFF. The CDR3 DNA follows: TGTGCCAGCAGCCCTCTCGGAGGACTCTACAATGAGCAGTTCTTC.

The gene calls are TRBV24-1 and TRBJ2-3, with 10 bases fitting TRBD2. This CDR3 is built from 17 residues. Germline CDR1 reads KGHDR; CDR2 reads SFDVKD. J was trimmed by 1 base and V by 0 bases; bases with no gene match: 3. CDR3 in amino acids: CATSDLTGTSGTDTQYF. CDR3 nucleotide sequence: TGTGCCACCAGTGATTTGACCGGGACTAGCGGCACAGATACGCAGTATTTT.

A few counts support this clonotype. The CDR3 DNA sequence: TGTGCCAGCAGCTTAATCTCAGGGAGAGTCGACCCCCAGCATTTT. Its protein product is CASSLISGRVDPQHF. The genes are TRBV7-2 and TRBJ1-5; D possibly corresponds to TRBD1 (5 bases). Trimming shortened V by 2 bases and J by 10 bases, and 18 bases separated the two germline ends. CDR1 is SGHTA and CDR2 is FQGNSA in the germline V gene. This CDR3 is 15 amino acids long.

The chain recombines TRBV7-8 with TRBJ1-1; 12 nucleotides line up with TRBD1. Germline V lookup: CDR1 SGHVS, CDR2 FQNEAQ. This CDR3 comprises 16 residues. The V and J ends lost 3 bases and 4 bases, in that order; junction bases with no gene match: 6. CDR3 DNA sequence: TGTGCCAGCAGCTTCGGGGACAGGGGGCTCCCCACTGAAGCTTTCTTT. Translation: CASSFGDRGLPTEAFF.

The chain carries TRBV24-1 and TRBJ2-1; 9 bases are shared with TRBD2. CDR1 is KGHDR, CDR2 SFDVKD, per germline. V was pared by 3 bases and J by 2 bases, with 4 bases of the junction left unmatched. The CDR3 is 16 amino acids. CDR3 sequence reads: CATSDPGGRAYNEQFF. DNA for the CDR3: TGTGCCACCAGTGATCCTGGCGGGAGGGCCTACAATGAGCAGTTCTTC.